The clone carrying this T cell receptor (beta chain) has just one count. The antigen is not known. The PCR used 60 Vbeta and 13 Jbeta primers. TCRdb's table, derived via immunoSEQ multiplex PCR, lists solely in-frame clones and lacks some. The sample contains around 180,000 clones, approximately 80% of which appear only once. This record comes from a study of cytomegalovirus exposure and HLA in healthy donors. Study-level results: A missense variant in DCLRE1C was later tied to TCR beta V- and J-gene trimming. The study carried out a later analysis of TCR beta sequences. It associated around 17,000 of them with specific HLA alleles at a false discovery rate of 0.05. One cluster of highly shared sequence variants probably arose as a sequencing artifact.

The CDR3 is made up of 18 amino acids. Germline CDR1 SGHNT, CDR2 YENEEA. J gave up 5 bases and V 1 base, and 14 bases lay outside the gene matches. The TCR was taken from a girl aged 2 to 9 in good health and CMV-seropositive. The chain is built from TRBV11-3 and TRBJ2-7; 10 bases line up with TRBD1. The sequenced sample consisted of PBMCs. CDR3: CASSLGVGPGQGIHEQYF. The CDR3 DNA reads TGTGCCAGCAGCTTAGGGGTTGGACCGGGACAGGGGATCCACGAGCAGTACTTC.